This TCR beta chain was obtained from a study of T cell responses to AZD1222 COVID-19 vaccine. Findings and limits, study-wide: The donor cohort was predominantly white British with a female majority, and clonal diversity may have been underestimated. The study sampled repertoires only after the peak T cell response. Among vaccine-associated CD4 TCRs, coverage spanned spike, with dominance at 160-218 and 743-854.

Sequencing used immunoSEQ multiplex PCR; TCRdb keeps in-frame clones, though not all of them. Of more than 75,000 clones in the sample, approximately 83% are singletons; the top ten hold 1.3%. V was cut by 0 bases and J by 0 bases, with 18 bases left in between. The CDR3 is 19 residues long. The germline V gene encodes CDR1 LGHDT and CDR2 YNNKEL (reference sequence). By share, this clone counts as medium-sized. The antigen is not known. Analyses pooled second doses at about 4 or about 12 weeks. The TCR was taken from an adult who received the AZD1222 COVID-19 vaccine. The sequences come from peripheral blood, collected 28 days after the second AZD1222 dose. The J gene is TRBJ1-3, the V gene TRBV3-1 (or the pseudogene TRBV3-2), with a weak D call TRBD1 (6 bases). The CDR3 here is CASSQDYPSRGNSGNTIYF. The CDR3 DNA reads TGTGCCAGCAGCCAAGATTATCCCTCCAGGGGTAACTCTGGAAACACCATATATTTT.